A selection of T cell receptor beta chains follows, all from one sample in a study of T-cell memory formation after mild COVID-19. MiXCR was run by TCRdb on the 5' RACE reads, yielding one entry per CDR3 protein. This sample yields approximately 490,000 distinct CDR3 sequences, of which roughly 22% are seen a single time; about 12% belongs to the top ten. Sample: PBMCs or a T cell subset sorted from them (not recorded which). The source is an adult woman who had mild COVID-19 (a few samples of this study predate the infection). Cell type and time point are not known. The CDR3 runs from the conserved cysteine through the conserved F or W. The order of the fields is V gene, D gene, clone size, J gene, CDR3 DNA, CDR3 protein. A D gene is named only where the DNA matches it firmly. For some rows the clone size is stated as once, few or many, or as a class when expanded; others skip it.

v_gene: TRBV24-1; d_gene: .; abundance: .; j_gene: TRBJ1-1; CDR3nt: TGTGCCACCAGTGATCCAATGGACGGCGAAGCTTTCTTT; CDR3aa: CATSDPMDGEAFF
v_gene: TRBV25-1; d_gene: .; abundance: .; j_gene: TRBJ2-3; CDR3nt: TGTGCCAGCAGTGAATGGGTGGGGCGGAGTAGCACAGATACGCAGTATTTT; CDR3aa: CASSEWVGRSSTDTQYF
v_gene: TRBV24-1; d_gene: TRBD1; abundance: .; j_gene: TRBJ2-1; CDR3nt: TGTGCCACCAGTGATCAAGGGACAGGGGGCTACAATGAGCAGTTCTTC; CDR3aa: CATSDQGTGGYNEQFF
v_gene: TRBV2; d_gene: .; abundance: .; j_gene: TRBJ1-1; CDR3nt: TGTGCCAGCAGTGATCGGGAGGATGAAGCTTTCTTT; CDR3aa: CASSDREDEAFF
v_gene: TRBV14; d_gene: TRBD2; abundance: few; j_gene: TRBJ2-1; CDR3nt: TGTGCCAGCAGCCCTATAGGGAGGGTATACAATGAGCAGTTCTTC; CDR3aa: CASSPIGRVYNEQFF
v_gene: TRBV24-1; d_gene: TRBD1; abundance: .; j_gene: TRBJ2-2; CDR3nt: TGTGCCACCAGTGATGATGGACAGGTTTCAGCCGGGGAGCTGTTTTTT; CDR3aa: CATSDDGQVSAGELFF
v_gene: TRBV20-1; d_gene: TRBD2; abundance: .; j_gene: TRBJ2-5; CDR3nt: TGCAGTGCTAGTTCCGGCCTTAGCGGGGGTGAGACCCAGTACTTC; CDR3aa: CSASSGLSGGETQYF
v_gene: TRBV6-5; d_gene: .; abundance: .; j_gene: TRBJ2-1; CDR3nt: TGTGCCGCCCCCGGGGCCTACAATGAGCAGTTCTTC; CDR3aa: CAAPGAYNEQFF
v_gene: TRBV10-3; d_gene: .; abundance: few; j_gene: TRBJ1-5; CDR3nt: TGTGCCATCAGTGGGGTTAGCAATCAGCCCCAGCATTTT; CDR3aa: CAISGVSNQPQHF
v_gene: TRBV10-3; d_gene: TRBD1; abundance: few; j_gene: TRBJ2-1; CDR3nt: TGTGCCATAGGGACAGGGGAAATTAGCTCCTACAATGAGCAGTTCTTC; CDR3aa: CAIGTGEISSYNEQFF
v_gene: TRBV27; d_gene: .; abundance: few; j_gene: TRBJ1-1; CDR3nt: TGTGCCAGCAGTTCCCCCTTGAGGGGGGTAGCTGAAGCTTTCTTT; CDR3aa: CASSSPLRGVAEAFF
v_gene: TRBV12-3/TRBV12-4; d_gene: .; abundance: .; j_gene: TRBJ2-3; CDR3nt: TGTGCCAGCAATTTGTTCGGGAGCGGCACAGATACGCAGTATTTT; CDR3aa: CASNLFGSGTDTQYF
v_gene: TRBV27; d_gene: .; abundance: .; j_gene: TRBJ1-1; CDR3nt: TGTGCCAGCAGTTTACAAGGGCCGTCTAGGGTTTTCTTT; CDR3aa: CASSLQGPSRVFF
v_gene: TRBV4-1; d_gene: TRBD1; abundance: few; j_gene: TRBJ2-2; CDR3nt: TGCGCCAGCAGCCAAGGGGCCTTGCTAGGGGGCGGATCTAAAACCGGGGAGCTGTTTTTT; CDR3aa: CASSQGALLGGGSKTGELFF
v_gene: TRBV18; d_gene: .; abundance: few; j_gene: TRBJ2-3; CDR3nt: TGTGCCAGCTCACCACCAGTCGGGGCAGATACGCAGTATTTT; CDR3aa: CASSPPVGADTQYF
v_gene: TRBV6-2/TRBV6-3; d_gene: TRBD2; abundance: few; j_gene: TRBJ2-7; CDR3nt: TGTGCCAGCAGTTCCTATGGACTAGCGGGGGATAACGAGCAGTACTTC; CDR3aa: CASSSYGLAGDNEQYF
v_gene: TRBV10-3; d_gene: .; abundance: .; j_gene: TRBJ2-7; CDR3nt: TGTGCCATCAGAGCAGACAACTACGAGCAGTACTTC; CDR3aa: CAIRADNYEQYF
v_gene: TRBV5-1; d_gene: TRBD2; abundance: .; j_gene: TRBJ2-7; CDR3nt: TGCGCCAGCAGCTCAATACCGACTAGCGGGGCCGAAGAGCAGTACTTC; CDR3aa: CASSSIPTSGAEEQYF
v_gene: TRBV12-3/TRBV12-4; d_gene: TRBD1; abundance: many; j_gene: TRBJ2-3; CDR3nt: TGTGCCAGCAGTTTATACAGGACAGGGACGACAGATACGCAGTATTTT; CDR3aa: CASSLYRTGTTDTQYF
v_gene: TRBV20-1; d_gene: .; abundance: .; j_gene: TRBJ1-4; CDR3nt: TGCAGTGCTACAACACCGGAAAAACTGTTTTTT; CDR3aa: CSATTPEKLFF
v_gene: TRBV7-2; d_gene: TRBD2; abundance: few; j_gene: TRBJ2-5; CDR3nt: TGTGCCAGCAGCCGACTAGCGGGGGCCGTCCAAGAGACCCAGTACTTC; CDR3aa: CASSRLAGAVQETQYF
v_gene: TRBV20-1; d_gene: .; abundance: few; j_gene: TRBJ2-7; CDR3nt: TGCAGTGCGGCAGTTGACTCCTACGAGCAGTACTTC; CDR3aa: CSAAVDSYEQYF
v_gene: TRBV5-1; d_gene: TRBD2; abundance: many; j_gene: TRBJ2-7; CDR3nt: TGCGCCAGCAGCTTGGGAACTAGCGGGGAGTACGAGCAGTACTTC; CDR3aa: CASSLGTSGEYEQYF
v_gene: TRBV27; d_gene: TRBD1; abundance: .; j_gene: TRBJ2-3; CDR3nt: TGTGCCACCACGCCGGGACAGGGATCAGATACGCAGTATTTT; CDR3aa: CATTPGQGSDTQYF
v_gene: TRBV4-1; d_gene: TRBD1; abundance: .; j_gene: TRBJ2-7; CDR3nt: TGCGCCAGCAGCCAAGAGACAGGGATACCTTCCTACGAGCAGTACTTC; CDR3aa: CASSQETGIPSYEQYF
v_gene: TRBV5-1; d_gene: TRBD1; abundance: .; j_gene: TRBJ1-4; CDR3nt: TGCGCCAGCAGCTACGGACAGGGGGGAAATTCCTATGAAAAACTGTTTTTT; CDR3aa: CASSYGQGGNSYEKLFF
v_gene: TRBV12-3/TRBV12-4; d_gene: TRBD2; abundance: few; j_gene: TRBJ2-7; CDR3nt: TGTGCCAGCAGTACAGGACTAGCGGGGGATCGGGAGCAGTACTTC; CDR3aa: CASSTGLAGDREQYF
v_gene: TRBV6-2/TRBV6-3; d_gene: .; abundance: .; j_gene: TRBJ1-1; CDR3nt: TGTGCCAGCAAACGTGGTGCCACTGAAGCTTTCTTT; CDR3aa: CASKRGATEAFF
v_gene: TRBV9; d_gene: .; abundance: few; j_gene: TRBJ1-5; CDR3nt: TGTGCCAGCAGCGTAGATGGGCAGAACAATCAGCCCCAGCATTTT; CDR3aa: CASSVDGQNNQPQHF
v_gene: TRBV7-9; d_gene: TRBD2; abundance: few; j_gene: TRBJ2-1; CDR3nt: TGTGCCAGCAGCTTAGCGTTAAATAGCGGGGGCAATGAGCAGTTCTTC; CDR3aa: CASSLALNSGGNEQFF
v_gene: TRBV28; d_gene: .; abundance: once; j_gene: TRBJ1-1; CDR3nt: TGTGCCAGCAGTTCGGGATTCACTGAAGCTTTCTTT; CDR3aa: CASSSGFTEAFF
v_gene: TRBV6-5; d_gene: TRBD1; abundance: .; j_gene: TRBJ2-2; CDR3nt: TGTGCCAGTTCCTTGGGACAGGGGTTGGGGGAGCTGTTTTTT; CDR3aa: CASSLGQGLGELFF
v_gene: TRBV4-3; d_gene: .; abundance: many; j_gene: TRBJ2-3; CDR3nt: TGCGCCAGCAGCCAAGACAACACAGATACGCAGTATTTT; CDR3aa: CASSQDNTDTQYF
v_gene: TRBV7-9; d_gene: TRBD2; abundance: .; j_gene: TRBJ2-3; CDR3nt: TGTGCCAGCTCTCGTGGCGGGGGTAGTGCAGATACGCAGTATTTT; CDR3aa: CASSRGGGSADTQYF
v_gene: TRBV4-3; d_gene: .; abundance: .; j_gene: TRBJ2-1; CDR3nt: TGCGCCAGCAGCCGCCCCGCCGGTGAGCAGTTCTTC; CDR3aa: CASSRPAGEQFF
v_gene: TRBV20-1; d_gene: .; abundance: few; j_gene: TRBJ1-6; CDR3nt: TGCAGTGCTAGAGCCGAATTTAATTCACCCCTCCACTTT; CDR3aa: CSARAEFNSPLHF
v_gene: TRBV18; d_gene: .; abundance: .; j_gene: TRBJ1-1; CDR3nt: TGTGCCAGCTCACTAAGGGGGACCGGTGGGGTGAACACTGAAGCTTTCTTT; CDR3aa: CASSLRGTGGVNTEAFF
v_gene: TRBV7-2; d_gene: TRBD2; abundance: few; j_gene: TRBJ2-7; CDR3nt: TGTGCCAGCGCGAATGAGGGTAGCGGGAGATTCTCCGAGCAGTACTTC; CDR3aa: CASANEGSGRFSEQYF
v_gene: TRBV12-3/TRBV12-4; d_gene: TRBD2; abundance: many; j_gene: TRBJ2-2; CDR3nt: TGTGCCAGCAGCCCCAGGACTAGCGGGGTTGGCGGGGAGCTGTTTTTT; CDR3aa: CASSPRTSGVGGELFF
v_gene: TRBV20-1; d_gene: TRBD2; abundance: few; j_gene: TRBJ2-1; CDR3nt: TGCAGTGCTAGAGGGCGGGGGGGCAATGAGCAGTTCTTC; CDR3aa: CSARGRGGNEQFF
v_gene: TRBV7-2; d_gene: .; abundance: many; j_gene: TRBJ2-1; CDR3nt: TGTGCCAGCAGCCGTGCGCGGCTCAATGAGCAGTTCTTC; CDR3aa: CASSRARLNEQFF
v_gene: TRBV12-3/TRBV12-4; d_gene: .; abundance: .; j_gene: TRBJ1-5; CDR3nt: TGTGCCAGCAGTTTCGGCGGACGTACTCAGCCCCAGCATTTT; CDR3aa: CASSFGGRTQPQHF
v_gene: TRBV18; d_gene: TRBD1; abundance: .; j_gene: TRBJ1-1; CDR3nt: TGTGCCAGCTCAGACAGGGGGACGTCCACTGAAGCTTTCTTT; CDR3aa: CASSDRGTSTEAFF
v_gene: TRBV3-1; d_gene: TRBD2; abundance: .; j_gene: TRBJ2-1; CDR3nt: TGTGCCAGCAGCCAAGATGGGACTAGCGGGCCCTCGCCGTACAATGAGCAGTTCTTC; CDR3aa: CASSQDGTSGPSPYNEQFF
v_gene: TRBV4-1; d_gene: TRBD2; abundance: .; j_gene: TRBJ2-3; CDR3nt: TGCGCCAGCAGCCAAGATCCCAGTCTAGCGGTCACAGATACGCAGTATTTT; CDR3aa: CASSQDPSLAVTDTQYF
v_gene: TRBV6-5; d_gene: .; abundance: few; j_gene: TRBJ1-1; CDR3nt: TGTGCCAGCAGTAAAATACGGTTAGGACTGAACACTGAAGCTTTCTTT; CDR3aa: CASSKIRLGLNTEAFF
v_gene: TRBV4-1; d_gene: .; abundance: .; j_gene: TRBJ1-2; CDR3nt: TGCGCCAGCAGCCGACCTGGGGCGATCTATGGCTACACCTTC; CDR3aa: CASSRPGAIYGYTF
v_gene: TRBV5-1; d_gene: TRBD1; abundance: many; j_gene: TRBJ2-1; CDR3nt: TGCGCCAGCAGCCCGAACAGGGGGCCAAGCAATGAGCAGTTCTTC; CDR3aa: CASSPNRGPSNEQFF
v_gene: TRBV10-3; d_gene: TRBD1; abundance: few; j_gene: TRBJ2-2; CDR3nt: TGTGCCATCAGACCCACAGGGGGCGGGGAGCTGTTTTTT; CDR3aa: CAIRPTGGGELFF
v_gene: TRBV13; d_gene: .; abundance: .; j_gene: TRBJ1-5; CDR3nt: TGTGCCAGCAGCCAAAGAGGAGCTCAGCCCCAGCATTTT; CDR3aa: CASSQRGAQPQHF
v_gene: TRBV24-1; d_gene: .; abundance: few; j_gene: TRBJ2-3; CDR3nt: TGTGCCACCAGTGATTTGTCCAGGAGCACAGATACGCAGTATTTT; CDR3aa: CATSDLSRSTDTQYF
v_gene: TRBV12-3/TRBV12-4; d_gene: .; abundance: few; j_gene: TRBJ1-1; CDR3nt: TGTGCCAGCAGTTTTGGGGCTGAAGCTTTCTTT; CDR3aa: CASSFGAEAFF
v_gene: TRBV7-2; d_gene: TRBD1; abundance: .; j_gene: TRBJ1-1; CDR3nt: TGTGCCAGCAGCGGCGAGGGGGCGCGGACTGAAGCTTTCTTT; CDR3aa: CASSGEGARTEAFF
v_gene: TRBV12-5; d_gene: TRBD1; abundance: .; j_gene: TRBJ1-5; CDR3nt: TGTGCTAGTGGTTTGCCGTTCCACCTAGACAGGGACAATCAGCCCCAGCATTTT; CDR3aa: CASGLPFHLDRDNQPQHF